Listed below are T cell receptor beta chains from one sample, sequenced in a study of blood T cells in healthy people across ages. MiXCR was run by TCRdb on the 5' RACE reads, yielding one entry per CDR3 protein. The data show fewer than 600,000 distinct CDR3 sequences, about 26% seen once. These same records also appear under a second study, on T cells of mothers and their children.

The source material was blood. These receptors all come from a boy aged 2 to 10 in good health. Both conserved end residues are part of each CDR3. The order of the fields is clone size, V gene, D gene, J gene, CDR3 DNA, CDR3 protein. A D gene is named only where the DNA matches it firmly. Clone size, where shown, is once, few, many, or a class for clones that have expanded.

>NA|TRBV18|NA|TRBJ2-5
TGTGCCAGCTCACCACCGATCATGGCCGGGGAGACCCAGTACTTC
CASSPPIMAGETQYF
>NA|TRBV29-1|NA|TRBJ1-4
TGCAGCGCCGGGCGGCCCAATGAAAAACTGTTTTTT
CSAGRPNEKLFF
>NA|TRBV12-3/TRBV12-4|NA|TRBJ2-1
TGTGCCAGCAGTTTAATCAAGGGGCGAATCTACAATGAGCAGTTCTTC
CASSLIKGRIYNEQFF
>NA|TRBV6-6|NA|TRBJ2-1
TGTGCCAGCAGTTACTCGGGGATCAGGCAGTTCTTC
CASSYSGIRQFF
>NA|TRBV2|NA|TRBJ2-7
TGTGCCAGCAGTGGTAGTTTGAACGAGCAGTACTTC
CASSGSLNEQYF
>NA|TRBV3-1|TRBD2|TRBJ2-3
TGTGCCAGCAGCCACTGGACTAGCGGGGGCACAGATACGCAGTATTTT
CASSHWTSGGTDTQYF
>many|TRBV12-3/TRBV12-4|TRBD2|TRBJ2-1
TGTGCCAGCTCCGTGGCGGGAGGTCCCCACAATGAGCAGTTCTTC
CASSVAGGPHNEQFF
>few|TRBV27|TRBD2|TRBJ2-5
TGTGCCAGCAGTTTATTCTCACTAGCGGGGTTGGAGACCCAGTACTTC
CASSLFSLAGLETQYF
>NA|TRBV28|TRBD1|TRBJ2-2
TGTGCCAGCAGTTTAAGTTTTGGACAGGGGAACACCGGGGAGCTGTTTTTT
CASSLSFGQGNTGELFF
>NA|TRBV2|NA|TRBJ2-5
TGTGCCAGCAGTGGTGGCGGGACCTACCAAGAGACCCAGTACTTC
CASSGGGTYQETQYF
>NA|TRBV20-1|NA|TRBJ2-6
TGCAGTGCTAGTTCTAACTCTGGGGCCAACGTCCTGACTTTC
CSASSNSGANVLTF
>NA|TRBV7-9|NA|TRBJ1-2
TGTGCCAGCAGCTTACAGTCCAGGGGAGACTATGGCTACACCTTC
CASSLQSRGDYGYTF
>NA|TRBV13|NA|TRBJ2-1
TGTGCCAGCAGCTTTAGCGGGCAGGGGGCTTGGGATGAGCAGTTCTTC
CASSFSGQGAWDEQFF
>NA|TRBV18|TRBD1|TRBJ2-7
TGTGCCAGCTCAAACTATCGGGACAGGACGCTTGATTTCCACGAGCAGTACTTC
CASSNYRDRTLDFHEQYF
>NA|TRBV27|NA|TRBJ1-3
TGTGCCAGCAGTCCTCTGGGGGGGGCTCGAGGAAACACCATATATTTT
CASSPLGGARGNTIYF
>few|TRBV14|TRBD2|TRBJ2-1
TGTGCCAGCAGCCATGGCTGGACTAGCGGGAGCGTCGGCGGCAATGAGCAGTTCTTC
CASSHGWTSGSVGGNEQFF
>NA|TRBV6-5|NA|TRBJ1-3
TGTGCCAGCAGTTACATGGGGGGCGAAGGAAACACCATATATTTT
CASSYMGGEGNTIYF
>many|TRBV28|NA|TRBJ2-5
TGTGCCAGCAGTTTAGGAGGGATTTACCAAGAGACCCAGTACTTC
CASSLGGIYQETQYF
>NA|TRBV6-5|TRBD1|TRBJ2-1
TGTGCCAGCAGTTACTCGACAGGGCCATTCTCCTACAATGAGCAGTTCTTC
CASSYSTGPFSYNEQFF
>NA|TRBV20-1|NA|TRBJ2-7
TGCAGTGCTAACCCCAGCGAATCCTACGAGCAGTACTTC
CSANPSESYEQYF
>NA|TRBV7-9|TRBD1|TRBJ1-1
TGTGCCAGCAGCTTGGGACAGGGGGGGCCCACTGAAGCTTTCTTT
CASSLGQGGPTEAFF
>few|TRBV7-2|NA|TRBJ2-5
TGTGCCAGCAGCGCCTCCCGTTGGGGGCAGGACTGGTCGGAGACCCAGTACTTC
CASSASRWGQDWSETQYF
>NA|TRBV7-8|NA|TRBJ2-7
TGTGCCAGCAGCTTAGCTATAGCGTTCGACTTCAACTACGAGCAGTACTTC
CASSLAIAFDFNYEQYF
>NA|TRBV27|NA|TRBJ2-7
TGTGCCAGCAGTTTAAGAGGACTAGGGGGCTACGAGCAGTACTTC
CASSLRGLGGYEQYF
>few|TRBV14|NA|TRBJ1-1
TGTGCCAGCAGCCAAGAGCCTGCCACTGAAGCTTTCTTT
CASSQEPATEAFF
>few|TRBV5-1|TRBD1|TRBJ2-7
TGCGCCAGCAGCCCGACAGGGGTCAGCTCCTACGAGCAGTACTTC
CASSPTGVSSYEQYF
>few|TRBV30|NA|TRBJ2-3
TGTGCCTGGAGTGTACGGGGCGTTAGCACAGATACGCAGTATTTT
CAWSVRGVSTDTQYF
>NA|TRBV20-1|NA|TRBJ1-2
TGCAGTGCTACCACAGGCTTCCAAGGCTACACCTTC
CSATTGFQGYTF
>NA|TRBV2|TRBD1|TRBJ1-1
TGTGCCAGCAGTGGCAGGGGGCGAATGAACACTGAAGCTTTCTTT
CASSGRGRMNTEAFF
>NA|TRBV30|TRBD2|TRBJ2-3
TGTGCCTGGAGTATCGGACTAGCGAGCACAGATACGCAGTATTTT
CAWSIGLASTDTQYF
>few|TRBV20-1|NA|TRBJ2-5
TGCAGTGCTCACGAATGGGGCAGAAAAGAGACCCAGTACTTC
CSAHEWGRKETQYF
>NA|TRBV7-9|NA|TRBJ2-5
TGTGCCAGCAGCTTAGCGGGGGCCGCGGGGGAGACCCAGTACTTC
CASSLAGAAGETQYF
>few|TRBV13|NA|TRBJ2-5
TGTGCCAGCAGCGACATGACTAGTGAGCCGTTCTTC
CASSDMTSEPFF
>NA|TRBV7-2|TRBD2|TRBJ2-5
TGTGCCAGCAGCTTAGGGGCGCTAGCGGGAGGGGAAGAGACCCAGTACTTC
CASSLGALAGGEETQYF
>few|TRBV28|NA|TRBJ2-7
TGTGCCAGCAGTTTCAGACCCCACGAGCAGTACTTC
CASSFRPHEQYF
>NA|TRBV5-1|TRBD1|TRBJ2-7
TGCGCCAGCAGCTTCCCGGACAGGCCGGGCTCCTACGAGCAGTACTTC
CASSFPDRPGSYEQYF
>few|TRBV7-9|NA|TRBJ2-7
TGTGCCAGCAGCTCGACGAGAGAGCAGTACTTC
CASSSTREQYF
>NA|TRBV6-2/TRBV6-3|TRBD2|TRBJ2-1
TGTGCCAGCATCCCGGGACTAGCGGGGGGGCCGGGTGAGCAGTTCTTC
CASIPGLAGGPGEQFF
>NA|TRBV10-3|TRBD2|TRBJ2-5
TGTGCCATCAGTGAGTCGGCTAGCGGGGAGACCCAGTACTTC
CAISESASGETQYF
>NA|TRBV13|TRBD1|TRBJ2-2
TGTGCCAGCAGCTTAGCCGGGACAGGGGATAATACCGGGGAGCTGTTTTTT
CASSLAGTGDNTGELFF
>many|TRBV2|NA|TRBJ2-3
TGTGCCAGCAGTGGTCCCCATAGAGAGACCTACCCAGATACGCAGTATTTT
CASSGPHRETYPDTQYF
>few|TRBV5-1|TRBD1|TRBJ2-5
TGCGCCAGCAGCTTGGGGCAGGGGGAAGAGACCCAGTACTTC
CASSLGQGEETQYF
>NA|TRBV4-3|NA|TRBJ2-2
TGCGCCAGCAGCCAAAAGGGACGGGGCCCGGAGGGCCCCACCGGGGAGCTGTTTTTT
CASSQKGRGPEGPTGELFF
>few|TRBV7-9|NA|TRBJ2-2
TGTGCCAGCAGCTCCACGGACGGGGGCGACACCGGGGAGCTGTTTTTT
CASSSTDGGDTGELFF
>few|TRBV6-1|TRBD2|TRBJ2-4
TGTGCCAGCAGCCCGGGGACTAGCGGTTATATAGCCAAAAACATTCAGTACTTC
CASSPGTSGYIAKNIQYF
>NA|TRBV29-1|NA|TRBJ1-2
TGCAGCGTTGCTCGAAGACAGGCCCCACCGCATGATGGCTACACCTTC
CSVARRQAPPHDGYTF
>NA|TRBV20-1|TRBD1|TRBJ2-7
TGCAGTGCCACCGGGACAGGGACCACCTACGAGCAGTACTTC
CSATGTGTTYEQYF
>NA|TRBV7-2|NA|TRBJ2-5
TGTGCCAGCAGCCGGGGGACAGATGAGTATCCCCAGTACTTC
CASSRGTDEYPQYF
>few|TRBV6-5|NA|TRBJ1-1
TGTGCCAGCACCTTTCCGGGGGCCACTGAAGCTTTCTTT
CASTFPGATEAFF
>few|TRBV7-9|NA|TRBJ2-3
TGTGCCAGCAGCTTAGCCCGTAGCGGCGATACGCAGTATTTT
CASSLARSGDTQYF
>NA|TRBV5-5|TRBD2|TRBJ2-7
TGTGCCAGCGCTATGCGAGCGGGAGGGTACGAGCAGTACTTC
CASAMRAGGYEQYF
>NA|TRBV29-1|NA|TRBJ1-2
TGCAGCGTTGAAGATGAGTGGGGGCTCCCTAACTATGGCTACACCTTC
CSVEDEWGLPNYGYTF